This T cell receptor (beta chain) is drawn from a study of cytomegalovirus exposure and HLA in healthy donors. With 2 bases clipped from V and 3 bases from J, the junction kept 5 bases outside the gene matches. The germline V gene has CDR1 SGHVS and CDR2 FQNEAQ. The CDR3 covers 16 residues. Clones were read by immunoSEQ multiplex PCR, and TCRdb kept only the in-frame ones, dropping some. The data contain some 170,000 clones, 75% to 90% of them singletons. Worth noting for this clone: Its matching antigen is unknown.

Study-level results: Subsequent analysis found a tendency for first-cohort TCR clusters to co-occur within the 95 to 150 validation repertoires. Many donors shared some public TCRs, even though most TCR sequences were rare.

The sequence derives from a woman under 30 in good health and CMV-seronegative. V usage is TRBV7-8 and J usage is TRBJ2-3; TRBD2 matches at 10 bases. What was sequenced was PBMCs. In DNA form, the CDR3 reads TGTGCCAGCAGCTTATCGGCTAGCGGGAGTACAGATACGCAGTATTTT. This codes for CASSLSASGSTDTQYF.